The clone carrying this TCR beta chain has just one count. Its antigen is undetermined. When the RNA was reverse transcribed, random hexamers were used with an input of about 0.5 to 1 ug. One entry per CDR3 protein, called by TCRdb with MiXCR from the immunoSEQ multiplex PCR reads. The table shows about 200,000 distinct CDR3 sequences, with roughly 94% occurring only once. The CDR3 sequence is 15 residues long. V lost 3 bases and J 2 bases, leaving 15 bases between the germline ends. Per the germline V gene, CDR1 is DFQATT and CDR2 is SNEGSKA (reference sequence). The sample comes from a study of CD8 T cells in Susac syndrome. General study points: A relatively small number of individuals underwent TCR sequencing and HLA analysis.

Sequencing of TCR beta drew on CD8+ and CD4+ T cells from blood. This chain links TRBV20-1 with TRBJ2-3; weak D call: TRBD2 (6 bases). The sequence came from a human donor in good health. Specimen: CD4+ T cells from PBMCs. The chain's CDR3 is CSARAPAGATDTQYF. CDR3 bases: TGCAGTGCTAGGGCGCCAGCGGGCGCCACAGATACGCAGTATTTT.